This entry lists 7 T cell receptor beta chains sequenced from one sample in a study of T cell changes during pregnancy in multiple sclerosis. Method: immunoSEQ multiplex PCR; TCRdb's copy keeps in-frame clones and lacks some. Counted here are 75,000 to 100,000 clones, 85% to 95% occurring once; the ten biggest clones make up more than 2%. The material sequenced was peripheral blood, taken after pregnancy. The receptors come from a female donor with multiple sclerosis, enrolled in a pregnancy study.

This chain joins TRBV9 and TRBJ2-3, with TRBD1 matching 7 bases. Germline-derived CDR1 and CDR2 are SGDLS and YYNGEE. The junction had 9 bases not matched to a gene; V was cut back by 3 bases and J by 2 bases. The CDR3 totals 16 residues. The CDR3 reads CASSETPGQITDTQYF. The CDR3, as DNA: TGTGCCAGCAGCGAAACCCCGGGACAGATCACAGATACGCAGTATTTT.

The chain employs TRBV5-3 and TRBJ1-2; weak D call: TRBD1 (6 bases). TRBV5-3 is filed as an ORF, its function uncertain. V lost 4 bases to trimming and J lost 6 bases, with 16 bases between them. The CDR3 loop spans 14 amino acids. The CDR3 DNA follows: TGTGCCAGAAGCCGCAGCGCGGGGGCTCATGGCTACACCTTC. This gives the protein CARSRSAGAHGYTF.

This chain connects TRBV27 to TRBJ1-5; no definite D call. V dropped 3 bases and J dropped 4 bases, with 10 bases sitting between them. From germline, CDR1 is MNHEY and CDR2 SMNVEV (reference sequence). CDR3 length: 14 residues. CDR3 nucleotide sequence: TGTGCCAGCAGTTTCCTCGACGGGAATCAGCCCCAGCATTTT. Protein: CASSFLDGNQPQHF.

The chain employs TRBV27 and TRBJ2-5, with 11 bases lining up with TRBD2. Unmatched junction bases numbered 7, after V lost 3 bases and J lost 4 bases. This CDR3 spans 16 amino acids. Germline V gives CDR1 MNHEY, CDR2 SMNVEV (reference sequence). The CDR3: CASSFSSGRAGETQYF. Written as DNA, the CDR3 is TGTGCCAGCAGTTTTAGTAGCGGGAGGGCCGGAGAGACCCAGTACTTC.

The chain couples TRBV2 to TRBJ1-2, with 7 bases aligning to TRBD1. The CDR3 has 14 residues. Germline CDR1 and CDR2: SNHLY and FYNNEI. V shed 4 bases, J shed 0 bases, and the junction held 2 bases outside the gene matches. CDR3 coding DNA: TGTGCCAGCAGTGGACAGGGAGCTAACTATGGCTACACCTTC. Amino acid sequence: CASSGQGANYGYTF. Looking up the rest from reference TRBV2 and TRBJ1-2 gives the full variable domain: EPEVTQTPSHQVTQMGQEVILRCVPISNHLYFYWYRQILGQKVEFLVSFYNNEISEKSEIFDDQFSVERPDGSNFTLKIRSTKLEDSAMYFCASSGQGANYGYTFGSGTRLTVV.

The rearrangement uses TRBV7-6 and TRBJ1-5; no clear D. Trimming stripped 0 bases from V and 1 base from J, with 7 bases between. This CDR3 region has 15 residues. Germline CDR1 and CDR2: SGHVS and FNYEAQ. The CDR3, as DNA: TGTGCCAGCAGCTTAGCCCCGGGAAGCAATCAGCCCCAGCATTTT. Translated: CASSLAPGSNQPQHF.

The V call is TRBV18, the J call TRBJ1-6; the D gene is possibly TRBD1 (5 bases). Deletions cut 3 bases from V and 8 bases from J, with 26 bases between. The CDR3 sequence is 19 residues long. The germline V gene encodes CDR1 KGHSH and CDR2 LQKENI. The CDR3 DNA reads as TGTGCCAGCTCACCGTACGAGGGATCCGGAGGGGTAGCCGATTCACCCCTCCACTTT. Translating it yields CASSPYEGSGGVADSPLHF. Complete variable domain (other parts from reference TRBV18 and TRBJ1-6): NAGVMQNPRHLVRRRGQEARLRCSPMKGHSHVYWYRQLPEEGLKFMVYLQKENIIDESGMPKERFSAEFPKEGPSILRIQQVVRGDSAAYFCASSPYEGSGGVADSPLHFGNGTRLTVT.